This T cell receptor (beta chain) was sequenced in a study of Ad26.COV2.S vaccination and SARS-CoV-2 variants. At the level of the study: Participants got Ad26.COV2.S intramuscularly, once or twice 56 days apart.

Clones were read by immunoSEQ multiplex PCR, and TCRdb kept only the in-frame ones, dropping some. The table includes 360,000 or so clones, about nine tenths detected once. Treatment noted: approximately 18 received Ad26.COV2.S at low or high dose, single or two shots; 5 received placebo; per-sample allocation not given. Specimen acquisition occurred on day 63 following the initial vaccine or placebo injection. Comments on this clone: Its antigen is undetermined. Within the sample, other DNA sequences also encode this same CDR3.

Points from the study as a whole: Vaccine recipients had higher spike-specific TCR breadth than placebo recipients.

This receptor was obtained from a person between 18 and 60 years old who received the Ad26.COV2.S COVID-19 vaccine or a placebo. Sample: peripheral blood, taken in a trial of Ad26.COV2.S vaccine versus placebo.

Written as DNA, the CDR3 is TGTGCCATCAGTGATGGGGGGGGTCAAGAGACCCAGTACTTC. Translating gives CAISDGGGQETQYF. V and J are TRBV10-3 and TRBJ2-5, with 7 bases lining up with TRBD2. J lost 2 bases, V lost 3 bases, and 3 bases had no gene match. The CDR3 has 14 residues. Germline-derived CDR1 and CDR2 are ENHRY and SYGVKD.